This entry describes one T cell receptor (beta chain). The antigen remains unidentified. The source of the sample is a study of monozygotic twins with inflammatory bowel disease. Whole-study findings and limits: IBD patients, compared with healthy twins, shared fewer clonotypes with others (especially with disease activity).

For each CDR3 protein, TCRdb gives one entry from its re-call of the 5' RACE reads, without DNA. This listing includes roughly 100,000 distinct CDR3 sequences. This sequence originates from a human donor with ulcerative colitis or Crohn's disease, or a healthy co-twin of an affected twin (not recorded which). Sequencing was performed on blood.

The CDR3 is CASSLTRQGRGEKLFF. This rearrangement joins TRBV7-2 to TRBJ1-4; TCRdb lists TRBD1, though no DNA is available to test this call. CDR1 and CDR2 from the germline V gene are SGHTA and FQGNSA. The CDR3 extends over 16 amino acids.